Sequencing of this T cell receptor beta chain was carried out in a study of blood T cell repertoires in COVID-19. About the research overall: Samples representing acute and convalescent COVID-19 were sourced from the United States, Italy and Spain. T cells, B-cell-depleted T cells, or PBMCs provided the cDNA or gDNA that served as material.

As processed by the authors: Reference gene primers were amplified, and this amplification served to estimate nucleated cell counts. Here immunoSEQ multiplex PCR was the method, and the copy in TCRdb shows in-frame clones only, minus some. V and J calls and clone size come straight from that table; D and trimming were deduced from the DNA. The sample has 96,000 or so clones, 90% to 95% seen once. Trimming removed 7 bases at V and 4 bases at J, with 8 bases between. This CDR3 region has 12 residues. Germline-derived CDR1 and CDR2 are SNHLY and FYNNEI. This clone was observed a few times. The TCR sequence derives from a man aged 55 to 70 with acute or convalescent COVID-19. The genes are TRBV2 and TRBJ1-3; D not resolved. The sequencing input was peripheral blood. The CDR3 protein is CASTEQGNTIYF. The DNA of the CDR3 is TGTGCCAGCACCGAACAGGGAAACACCATATATTTT.